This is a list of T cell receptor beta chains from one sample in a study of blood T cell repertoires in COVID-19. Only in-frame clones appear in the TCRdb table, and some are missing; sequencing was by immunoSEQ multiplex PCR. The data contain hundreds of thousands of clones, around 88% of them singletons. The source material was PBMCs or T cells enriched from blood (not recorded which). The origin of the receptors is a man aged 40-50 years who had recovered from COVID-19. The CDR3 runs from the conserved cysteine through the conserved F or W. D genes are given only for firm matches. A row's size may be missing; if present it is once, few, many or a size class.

CDR3: CASSYGRVRNTEAFF
DNA: TGTGCCAGCAGTTACGGCAGGGTGAGGAACACTGAAGCTTTCTTT
J: TRBJ1-1
D: NA
size: once
V: TRBV6-5
length: 15

CDR3: CASSHRSAGLAYNEQFF
DNA: TGCGCCAGCAGCCATAGGAGTGCGGGACTAGCCTACAATGAGCAGTTCTTC
J: TRBJ2-1
D: TRBD2
size: NA
V: TRBV4-1
length: 17

CDR3: CASSLSLAGIEQYF
DNA: TGCGCCAGCAGCTTGAGTCTAGCGGGAATCGAGCAGTACTTC
J: TRBJ2-7
D: TRBD2
size: NA
V: TRBV5-1
length: 14

CDR3: CASSFQGYYGYTF
DNA: TGTGCCAGCAGTTTCCAGGGGTACTATGGCTACACCTTC
J: TRBJ1-2
D: NA
size: few
V: TRBV12-3/TRBV12-4
length: 13

CDR3: CASSLDRPYFGYTF
DNA: TGTGCCAGCAGCTTAGACAGACCCTACTTTGGCTACACCTTC
J: TRBJ1-2
D: NA
size: NA
V: TRBV7-9
length: 14

CDR3: CAWSAADRGIITEAFF
DNA: TGTGCCTGGAGTGCCGCGGACAGGGGCATTATAACTGAAGCTTTCTTT
J: TRBJ1-1
D: TRBD1
size: NA
V: TRBV30
length: 16

CDR3: CASSSRNLPGNQPQHF
DNA: TGTGCCAGCAGCTCTCGAAACCTGCCAGGCAATCAGCCCCAGCATTTT
J: TRBJ1-5
D: NA
size: NA
V: TRBV5-5
length: 16

CDR3: CSVEDASRGQDGYTF
DNA: TGCAGCGTTGAAGATGCATCGAGGGGGCAGGATGGCTACACCTTC
J: TRBJ1-2
D: TRBD1
size: NA
V: TRBV29-1
length: 15

CDR3: CASSSGGGTYEQYF
DNA: TGTGCCAGCAGTTCTGGCGGGGGTACCTACGAGCAGTACTTC
J: TRBJ2-7
D: TRBD2
size: NA
V: TRBV27
length: 14

CDR3: CASSQPLGWVFHEQYF
DNA: TGTGCCAGCAGCCAACCCCTGGGCTGGGTCTTCCACGAGCAGTACTTC
J: TRBJ2-7
D: NA
size: NA
V: TRBV3-1/TRBV3-2
length: 16

CDR3: CASSLGAGANTDTQYF
DNA: TGTGCCAGCAGCTTAGGGGCGGGAGCAAACACAGATACGCAGTATTTT
J: TRBJ2-3
D: TRBD2
size: NA
V: TRBV7-7
length: 16

CDR3: CASGLPGLPKTQYF
DNA: TGTGCTAGTGGTCTCCCGGGACTTCCCAAGACCCAGTACTTC
J: TRBJ2-5
D: NA
size: NA
V: TRBV12-5
length: 14

CDR3: CASSYSGTGYEQYF
DNA: TGTGCCAGCAGTTACTCCGGGACAGGCTACGAGCAGTACTTC
J: TRBJ2-7
D: TRBD1
size: NA
V: TRBV6-5
length: 14

CDR3: CASSLERTEETQYF
DNA: TGCGCCAGCAGCTTGGAGCGGACAGAAGAGACCCAGTACTTC
J: TRBJ2-5
D: NA
size: NA
V: TRBV5-1
length: 14

CDR3: CASSLNRGTEAFF
DNA: TGTGCCAGCAGTTTGAACAGGGGCACTGAAGCTTTCTTT
J: TRBJ1-1
D: TRBD1
size: NA
V: TRBV28
length: 13

CDR3: CASNLQGSAQHF
DNA: TGTGCCAGCAATCTCCAGGGGTCTGCCCAGCATTTT
J: TRBJ1-5
D: NA
size: NA
V: TRBV19
length: 12

CDR3: CASSDGGSSYEQYF
DNA: TGTGCCAGCAGTGACGGCGGATCCTCCTACGAGCAGTACTTC
J: TRBJ2-7
D: NA
size: NA
V: TRBV6-1
length: 14

CDR3: CASRGGQYTEAFF
DNA: TGTGCCAGCAGGGGGGGACAGTACACTGAAGCTTTCTTT
J: TRBJ1-1
D: TRBD1
size: few
V: TRBV2
length: 13

CDR3: CASRPPGLAHEQFF
DNA: TGTGCCAGCAGGCCCCCGGGACTAGCGCATGAGCAGTTCTTC
J: TRBJ2-1
D: TRBD2
size: few
V: TRBV2
length: 14

CDR3: CASSFGQTSGANVLTF
DNA: TGTGCCAGCAGCTTTGGACAGACCTCTGGGGCCAACGTCCTGACTTTC
J: TRBJ2-6
D: NA
size: NA
V: TRBV13
length: 16

CDR3: CASTDRGGGNGYTF
DNA: TGTGCCAGCACCGACAGGGGCGGCGGAAATGGCTACACCTTC
J: TRBJ1-2
D: TRBD1
size: NA
V: TRBV6-1
length: 14

CDR3: CASSLDPGLAHGQFF
DNA: TGTGCCAGCAGCTTAGATCCGGGACTAGCCCACGGGCAGTTCTTC
J: TRBJ2-1
D: TRBD2
size: NA
V: TRBV7-2
length: 15

CDR3: CASSFPGHSDGYTF
DNA: TGTGCCAGTTCCTTCCCGGGACATTCAGATGGCTACACCTTC
J: TRBJ1-2
D: NA
size: NA
V: TRBV6-5
length: 14

CDR3: CASSSRSGGPYNQPQHF
DNA: TGTGCCAGTAGTAGTAGGTCAGGGGGCCCATACAATCAGCCCCAGCATTTT
J: TRBJ1-5
D: TRBD1
size: NA
V: TRBV19
length: 17

CDR3: CASSLGHSQINYGYTF
DNA: TGCGCCAGCAGCTTGGGGCACAGCCAGATCAACTATGGCTACACCTTC
J: TRBJ1-2
D: NA
size: NA
V: TRBV5-1
length: 16

CDR3: CASSVVGGGTNEKLFF
DNA: TGTGCCAGCAGTGTTGTGGGGGGAGGAACTAATGAAAAACTGTTTTTT
J: TRBJ1-4
D: NA
size: NA
V: TRBV6-1
length: 16

CDR3: CSVVLDSPPGYTF
DNA: TGCAGCGTTGTGTTAGACTCCCCACCCGGCTACACCTTC
J: TRBJ1-2
D: NA
size: NA
V: TRBV29-1
length: 13

CDR3: CASSSLANGYTF
DNA: TGTGCCAGCAGCTCCCTAGCTAACGGCTACACCTTC
J: TRBJ1-2
D: NA
size: NA
V: TRBV7-9
length: 12